Here is one TCR beta chain with its context. Its antigen remains undetermined. Base quality data are lacking; no much larger clone is found one base away. TCR CDR3 regions were amplified from genomic DNA by multiplex PCR using the deep immunoSEQ assay. Extracted genomic DNA from each cell subset was distributed evenly across all wells of several immunoSEQ 96-well plates, and each plate was treated as a replicate. Each replicate PCR for sorted subsets received about 200 ng genomic DNA, equal to roughly 30,000 T cell genomes. Purified libraries were measured with a Qubit 3.0 fluorometer, size-checked on a Bioanalyzer 2100, and measured again with the KAPA Library Quantification kit. Every immunoSEQ 96-well plate was sequenced on a dedicated single-read 150-cycle Illumina NextSeq 550 flow cell. Under the source paper's analysis protocol: Because the immunoSEQ output held only junctional sequences and lacked quality scores, the filtering could not match the filtering applied to full-length reads. Sequences were annotated with PyIR, a Python wrapper for IgBLAST v1.9, and V/J genes and CDR3 were assigned using IMGT germline references. Reads were filtered out if the reads had weak V/J assignments (E-value above 1e-6), no CDR3, stop codons, out-of-frame junctions, or ambiguous translated residues. V3J clonotypes were defined as sequences sharing an identical inferred V gene, J gene, and CDR3 amino acid sequence. To compute the percentage overlap between repertoires, the number of shared unique clonotypes was divided by the size of the smaller repertoire. Repertoire richness was assessed with RTK rarefaction, the Chao1 estimator, and Recon v2.1 estimates of unobserved clonotypes. For all TCRbeta clonotypes obtained by the gDNA method from a handful of donors, generation probabilities were computed with OLGA. TCRdb's version of the immuneACCESS table is confined to in-frame rearrangements and falls short of the full clone set. An unresolved V gene accounts for under half of the shortfall where checked; the remainder is of unknown origin. Clone size and V and J calls were adopted from that table, with D and trimming inferred from the DNA. A total of 2,500,000 or so clones appear in this sample, under 95% of them only once. Of the sample, 0.3% to 0.45% falls within the top ten clones.

The CDR3 covers 14 residues, taking in both the cysteine and the phenylalanine. Just the 42-base CDR3 DNA is kept, in frame starting at base 1. Via the germline V gene, CDR1 is SGDLS and CDR2 YYNGEE. V and J are trimmed by 4 bases and 5 bases, and the gene matches miss 9 bases of the junction. This entry comes from a study of shared clonotypes between healthy human individuals (dated by TCRdb to about 2020). Looking at the study overall: Two women and a few men aged 18 to 49 years were included in the cohort. For each donor, CD4 naive and CD4 memory were each run on three plates, CD8 naive on two plates, and CD8 memory on one plate. To estimate repertoire size and how much clonotypes are shared between individuals, the study performed deep sequencing of blood TCR repertoires from roughly five healthy adults. Libraries were prepared and TCR repertoires were sequenced by different laboratories using diverse techniques, in order to increase sequencing depth and limit assay-specific biases. Per donor, leukapheresis produced somewhere between about 0.94 and 9.5 billion PBMCs.

Overall study outcomes, separate from this receptor: Pairwise subsampling led to the expectation that sequencing depth would affect the degree of clonotype sharing among donors. Incomplete sequencing was indicated by rarefaction of sorted-subset datasets, despite the large sequencing depth. Approximately 5% of naive CD4, 3.5% of naive CD8, 2.3% of memory CD4, and 0.35% to 0.5% of memory CD8 clonotypes were shared across a few donors. Clonotypes shared by all four sorted-subset donors showed higher generation probabilities than non-shared clonotypes. Naive subsets generally had larger estimated clonotype richness than memory subsets did. Because the study included a small number of donors, the genetic and exposure-history diversity represented was limited. Only blood was sampled, and tissue TCR repertoires likely differ from those in blood.

The donors were healthy, HIV-negative adults with no recently reported acute infections or vaccinations. Every donor was a Caucasian adult residing in Nashville, Tennessee, USA. CD4+ T cells were enriched by magnetic negative selection, after which naive cells were positively selected on CD45RA and the negative fraction was taken as the memory subset. Blood was collected by leukapheresis, and PBMCs were isolated by Ficoll-Histopaque density gradient centrifugation and then cryopreserved in liquid nitrogen vapor phase. Analytical flow cytometry was used to check the purity and quantity of every magnetically sorted T cell population. Genomic DNA was isolated from each sorted fraction and quantified by UV absorbance on a Nanodrop 2000c.

The sequenced material came from naive CD4+ T cells from PBMCs. The sample's cell subset or site label, in plain terms: CD45RA+ positively selected. The clonotype comes from a man between 18 and 35 years old in good health. Some clones in this sample may be carry-over from other donors' samples. The chain is encoded by TRBV9 joined to TRBJ2-7; TRBD2 fits 7 bases in the junction. The CDR3 has the sequence CASSTLAVADEQYF. The sequenced DNA is TGTGCCAGCAGCACCCTAGCGGTTGCCGACGAGCAGTACTTC.